This is a list of T cell receptor beta chains from one sample in a study of T cell changes during pregnancy in multiple sclerosis. Data came from immunoSEQ multiplex PCR; TCRdb stores just in-frame clones and leaves some out. The data show 110,000 or so clones, 85% to 95% seen once. This material consisted of peripheral blood, taken before pregnancy. These receptor sequences come from a female donor with multiple sclerosis, enrolled in a pregnancy study. Each CDR3 is given with its conserved first and last residue. D genes are given only for firm matches. Size tells how often a clone was seen (once, few, many) or the class of an expanded clone, and some rows leave it out.

clone_size j_call d_call v_call cdr3_aa cdr3_nt
NA TRBJ1-1 NA TRBV5-4 CASSLQGIVPEAFF TGTGCCAGCAGCTTGCAGGGGATTGTCCCTGAAGCTTTCTTT
NA TRBJ1-4 TRBD1 TRBV6-6 CASRHPAGGEKLFF TGTGCCAGCCGCCATCCCGCAGGGGGGGAAAAACTGTTTTTT
NA TRBJ1-2 NA TRBV6-1 CASVVAYGYTF TGTGCCAGCGTAGTCGCTTACGGCTACACCTTC
NA TRBJ2-1 TRBD2 TRBV19 CASSPRLAGGYNEQFF TGTGCCAGTAGCCCCCGCTTAGCGGGAGGCTACAATGAGCAGTTCTTC
NA TRBJ1-2 TRBD1 TRBV30 CASHPALGQAYGYTF TGTGCCTCACACCCCGCCCTAGGACAGGCTTATGGCTACACCTTC
NA TRBJ1-1 TRBD1 TRBV27 CASSPRDRGLAEAFF TGCGCCAGCAGTCCTCGGGACAGGGGGCTGGCTGAAGCTTTCTTT
NA TRBJ1-1 NA TRBV29-1 CSVVGRDGAEAFF TGCAGCGTCGTCGGCAGGGATGGCGCTGAAGCTTTCTTT
once TRBJ2-5 TRBD2 TRBV15 CATSPNRPPGPGRETQYF TGTGCCACCAGCCCAAATCGCCCTCCCGGGCCCGGGAGGGAGACCCAGTACTTC
NA TRBJ1-2 NA TRBV2 CASSSGHRRGNYGYTF TGTGCCAGCAGTTCGGGACATCGAAGGGGAAACTATGGCTACACCTTC
NA TRBJ1-6 TRBD1 TRBV30 CAWSVGAGGDSPLHF TGTGCCTGGAGTGTAGGGGCAGGGGGCGATTCACCCCTCCACTTT
NA TRBJ2-6 TRBD1 TRBV6-5 CASSYDRAGANVLTF TGTGCCAGCAGTTACGACAGGGCTGGGGCCAACGTCCTGACTTTC
NA TRBJ2-4 TRBD1 TRBV2 CASRDRVLDNIQYF TGTGCCAGCAGAGACAGGGTCTTGGATAACATTCAGTACTTC
NA TRBJ2-1 TRBD2 TRBV11-1 CASSLSVQAGDNEQFF TGTGCCAGCAGCTTATCGGTACAGGCGGGGGACAATGAGCAGTTCTTC
NA TRBJ2-7 NA TRBV15 CATSRDTGREQYF TGTGCCACCAGCAGAGACACAGGGCGCGAGCAGTACTTC
NA TRBJ2-2 TRBD2 TRBV11-2 CASSFRGAGAGELFF TGTGCCAGCAGCTTTCGAGGGGCGGGAGCCGGGGAGCTGTTTTTT
NA TRBJ2-3 TRBD1 TRBV19 CASGRQGATTDTQYF TGTGCCAGCGGAAGACAGGGGGCGACGACAGATACGCAGTATTTT
once TRBJ2-5 NA TRBV5-1 CASSLERGGIETQYF TGCGCCAGCAGCTTGGAAAGGGGGGGGATAGAGACCCAGTACTTC
NA TRBJ1-5 TRBD1 TRBV4-2 CASSHDTGGAYQPQHF TGTGCCAGCAGCCACGACACAGGGGGAGCGTATCAGCCCCAGCATTTT
NA TRBJ2-7 TRBD1 TRBV6-1 CASSLTGGRNEQYF TGTGCCAGCAGTCTGACAGGGGGAAGGAACGAGCAGTACTTC
NA TRBJ2-3 NA TRBV4-2 CASSLIGTDTQYF TGTGCCAGCAGCCTAATAGGCACAGATACGCAGTATTTT
NA TRBJ2-2 TRBD2 TRBV28 CASIQTSGIPKIAGELFF TGTGCCAGCATCCAGACTAGCGGGATCCCAAAAATCGCCGGGGAGCTGTTTTTT
NA TRBJ1-1 NA TRBV14 CASSASRGTEAFF TGTGCCAGCAGCGCGAGCCGGGGAACTGAAGCTTTCTTT
NA TRBJ2-2 TRBD1 TRBV6-1 CASGDRDSGELFF TGTGCCAGCGGGGACAGGGATTCCGGGGAGCTGTTTTTT
NA TRBJ2-7 NA TRBV9 CASSGSGVEQYF TGTGCCAGCAGCGGATCAGGGGTCGAGCAGTACTTC
NA TRBJ1-3 NA TRBV29-1 CSVQISGNTIYF TGCAGCGTTCAGATCTCTGGAAACACCATATATTTT
NA TRBJ1-2 NA TRBV6-1 CASSINYGYTF TGTGCCAGCAGCATCAACTATGGCTACACCTTC
NA TRBJ2-3 TRBD2 TRBV5-1 CASSLRLAGVGGTQYF TGCGCCAGCAGCTTAAGGCTAGCGGGAGTTGGGGGTACGCAGTATTTT
NA TRBJ2-5 TRBD1 TRBV6-6 CASSWAQGAEETQYF TGTGCCAGCAGTTGGGCGCAGGGGGCAGAGGAGACCCAGTACTTC
few TRBJ2-5 TRBD2 TRBV14 CASSPGVAGIQETQYF TGTGCCAGCAGCCCCGGAGTAGCGGGCATTCAAGAGACCCAGTACTTC
NA TRBJ1-5 TRBD1 TRBV2 CASSEGGQGFHQPQHF TGTGCCAGCAGTGAGGGGGGACAGGGCTTCCATCAGCCCCAGCATTTT
NA TRBJ2-1 TRBD1 TRBV5-6 CASSFDRGPWNEQFF TGTGCCAGCAGCTTCGACAGGGGCCCGTGGAATGAGCAGTTCTTC
NA TRBJ1-3 NA TRBV2 CATVGRRGNTIYF TGTGCCACCGTGGGGCGGCGTGGAAACACCATATATTTT
NA TRBJ2-7 NA TRBV28 CASTRGQMSSYEQYF TGTGCCAGCACAAGAGGACAGATGAGCTCCTACGAGCAGTACTTC
few TRBJ1-6 TRBD1 TRBV6-6 CASSFTGGRGNSPLHF TGTGCCAGCAGTTTCACAGGGGGCCGAGGGAATTCACCCCTCCACTTT
NA TRBJ1-4 TRBD1 TRBV19 CASTVDRGGEKLFF TGTGCCAGTACCGTAGACAGGGGTGGTGAAAAACTGTTTTTT
NA TRBJ2-2 TRBD1 TRBV10-3 CAINLGQGNTGELFF TGTGCCATCAACCTGGGACAGGGGAACACCGGGGAGCTGTTTTTT
NA TRBJ2-6 TRBD1 TRBV5-1 CASSIRTGDSGANVLTF TGCGCCAGCAGCATACGGACAGGGGACTCTGGGGCCAACGTCCTGACTTTC
NA TRBJ2-7 TRBD2 TRBV2 CASSEGVAGASYEQYF TGTGCCAGCAGTGAAGGGGTAGCGGGGGCCTCCTACGAGCAGTACTTC
few TRBJ2-3 NA TRBV2 CASSEPYTDTQYF TGTGCCAGCAGTGAACCGTACACAGATACGCAGTATTTT
NA TRBJ1-3 NA TRBV28 CASSPNGSGNTIYF TGTGCCAGCAGCCCCAACGGGAGTGGAAACACCATATATTTT
NA TRBJ2-7 NA TRBV19 CASSIGPTDYEQYF TGTGCCAGTAGTATAGGCCCGACAGACTACGAGCAGTACTTC
NA TRBJ2-5 TRBD2 TRBV5-6 CASSLVLAGVPGETQYF TGTGCCAGCAGCTTGGTCCTAGCGGGGGTACCGGGAGAGACCCAGTACTTC
once TRBJ2-1 NA TRBV7-9 CASSLFGASSYNEQFF TGTGCCAGCAGCTTGTTTGGGGCCAGCTCCTACAATGAGCAGTTCTTC
NA TRBJ2-2 NA TRBV6-1 CASSARGGNTGELFF TGTGCCAGCAGCGCCAGGGGCGGGAACACCGGGGAGCTGTTTTTT
NA TRBJ2-7 NA TRBV4-2 CASSQEGRRASYEQYF TGTGCCAGCAGCCAAGAGGGGCGCAGAGCTTCCTACGAGCAGTACTTC
NA TRBJ2-1 TRBD2 TRBV7-6 CASSFITSGAHTYNEQFF TGTGCCAGCAGCTTCATTACTAGCGGGGCTCATACCTACAATGAGCAGTTCTTC
NA TRBJ1-1 NA TRBV2 CASSDQTVNTEAFF TGTGCCAGCAGTGATCAAACAGTGAACACTGAAGCTTTCTTT
NA TRBJ1-1 TRBD1 TRBV10-3 CAIKGDRGWTEAFF TGTGCCATCAAAGGGGACAGGGGGTGGACTGAAGCTTTCTTT
NA TRBJ2-7 NA TRBV28 CASRTGTYEQYF TGTGCCAGCAGAACCGGGACCTACGAGCAGTACTTC
NA TRBJ2-7 TRBD2 TRBV6-1 CASSEPTGLGPYEQYF TGTGCCAGCAGTGAACCAACGGGACTAGGGCCCTACGAGCAGTACTTC
NA TRBJ2-5 NA TRBV6-1 CASSEPPVRALSRETQYF TGTGCCAGCAGTGAGCCCCCTGTGAGGGCCCTAAGCCGGGAGACCCAGTACTTC
NA TRBJ1-1 TRBD1 TRBV6-5 CATGDREAFF TGTGCCACCGGGGACAGGGAAGCTTTCTTT
NA TRBJ1-4 NA TRBV5-1 CASSARQTYPGNEKLFF TGCGCCAGCAGCGCCCGACAGACTTACCCAGGGAATGAAAAACTGTTTTTT
NA TRBJ2-1 NA TRBV7-2 CASSLGRVYEQFF TGTGCCAGCAGCTTGGGCAGGGTCTATGAGCAGTTCTTC
NA TRBJ2-3 TRBD2 TRBV5-1 CASSLSGAWWDTQYF TGCGCCAGCAGCTTGAGCGGGGCATGGTGGGATACGCAGTATTTT